The 25 T cell receptor beta chains below were found in one sample sequenced in a study of cytomegalovirus exposure and HLA in healthy donors. Method: immunoSEQ multiplex PCR; TCRdb's copy keeps in-frame clones and lacks some. The profile shows 200,000 or so clones, almost 90% of them singletons. Sequencing was carried out using PBMCs. These receptors came from a woman aged 18 to 35 in good health and CMV-seronegative.

The CDR3 sequence is CASSDLAEISYNEQFF. Written as DNA, the CDR3 is TGTGCCAGCAGTGACTTAGCGGAAATCTCCTACAATGAGCAGTTCTTC. This rearrangement joins TRBV6-1 to TRBJ2-1; possibly TRBD2 for D (6 bases). The length of the CDR3 is 16 residues. CDR1 MNHNS and CDR2 SASEGT come from the germline V gene. The V and J ends lost 3 bases and 0 bases respectively, with 12 bases between them.

The genes are TRBV5-1 and TRBJ2-1; 9 bases line up with TRBD2. Looked up from germline, CDR1 is SGHRS and CDR2 is YFSETQ. This CDR3 region has 15 residues. J was trimmed by 10 bases and V by 1 base; bases with no gene match: 9. DNA for the CDR3: TGCGCCAGCAGCTTGTCGTCTAGCGGGATGGGGGAGCAGTTCTTC. Translating gives CASSLSSSGMGEQFF.

This clone was counted once. The CDR3 sequence is CAISETGDANYEQYF. As DNA, the CDR3 is TGTGCCATCAGTGAGACAGGGGACGCTAACTACGAGCAGTACTTC. The gene calls are TRBV10-3 and TRBJ2-7; 7 nucleotides match TRBD1. Germline V gene lookup returns CDR1 ENHRY and CDR2 SYGVKD. The V segment lost 2 bases and the J segment 3 bases; nucleotides outside the gene matches: 7. The CDR3 has 15 amino acids.

The chain has TRBV4-2 and TRBJ2-3; 10 bases agree with TRBD2. Germline trimming cut 1 base from V and 2 bases from J; bases unmatched to any gene: 9. The CDR3 runs 18 residues. The germline CDR1 and CDR2 sequences are LGHNA and YNFKEQ. CDR3 protein: CASSQVSGGTVHTDTQYF. The CDR3 bases are TGTGCCAGCAGCCAAGTTAGCGGGGGGACCGTACACACAGATACGCAGTATTTT.

V is TRBV7-6 and J is TRBJ2-7; the D gene is possibly TRBD2 (6 bases). The ends were cut back, 5 bases at V and 5 bases at J, with 16 bases in the middle. CDR1 is SGHVS, CDR2 FNYEAQ, per germline. There are 14 residues in the CDR3. CDR3 sequence: CASSPGLTGDEQYF. DNA for the CDR3: TGTGCCAGCAGCCCGGGACTCACGGGTGACGAGCAGTACTTC.

The chain uses TRBV10-2 and TRBJ2-3; D uncertain. The length of the CDR3 is 11 residues. The ends were cut back, 8 bases at V and 6 bases at J, with 9 bases in the middle. Germline V CDR1 and CDR2: WSHSY, SAAADI. CDR3 in DNA: TGCGCCAGCGCGGTGGTTGATACGCAGTATTTT. It yields the protein CASAVVDTQYF.

The chain combines TRBV18 with TRBJ2-3; tentatively, D is TRBD1 (6 bases). Between the trimmed V and J ends, which lost 3 bases and 2 bases, there was a span of 15 bases. The CDR3 contains 16 residues. Per germline, CDR1 KGHSH and CDR2 LQKENI. CDR3 sequence reads: CASSPRSVGHTDTQYF. The CDR3 DNA reads as TGTGCCAGCTCACCGAGGTCAGTGGGACACACAGATACGCAGTATTTT.

The J gene is TRBJ2-1, the V gene TRBV4-1; 11 bases are a match to TRBD2. The V gene end was trimmed by 2 bases and the J gene end by 4 bases; junction bases not matched to a gene: 7. Germline V CDR1 and CDR2: MGHRA, YSYEKL. The CDR3 spans 17 residues. CDR3 loop: CASSQTPLAGGYNEQFF. The CDR3 DNA follows: TGCGCCAGCAGCCAAACCCCGCTAGCGGGAGGATACAATGAGCAGTTCTTC.

The chain employs TRBV7-6 and TRBJ2-1, with D hard to call. Per the germline V gene, CDR1 is SGHVS and CDR2 is FNYEAQ. This CDR3 has 16 residues. Trimming left V 0 bases short and J 0 bases short, with 9 bases between. For the CDR3, the DNA is TGTGCCAGCAGCTTAGCCAGCGAAGGCTCCTACAATGAGCAGTTCTTC. Translation: CASSLASEGSYNEQFF.

CDR3 amino acids: CASSRSGRSYEQYF. The CDR3 DNA reads TGTGCCAGCAGTCGAAGCGGGAGGAGCTACGAGCAGTACTTC. The chain employs TRBV4-2 and TRBJ2-7, with 9 bases aligning to TRBD2. V lost 6 bases, J lost 3 bases, and 6 bases stayed unmatched. There are 14 residues in the CDR3. Per the germline V gene, CDR1 is LGHNA and CDR2 is YNFKEQ.

The chain has TRBV25-1 and TRBJ2-1, with TRBD2 identical over 10 bases. The V gene end was trimmed by 3 bases and the J gene end by 7 bases; junction bases not matched to a gene: 6. The CDR3 spans 15 residues. Germline loops: CDR1 MGHDK, CDR2 SYGVNS. The CDR3 DNA follows: TGTGCCAGCAGTGATCGTCTAGCGGGAGTTAATGAGCAGTTCTTC. It yields the protein CASSDRLAGVNEQFF.

In DNA form, the CDR3 reads TGCGCCAGCAGCCCCGTCAGACAGGGAACCGGGGAGCTGTTTTTT. Translation: CASSPVRQGTGELFF. The chain combines TRBV4-1 with TRBJ2-2; TRBD1 matches 7 bases. Germline V gene data show CDR1 as MGHRA and CDR2 as YSYEKL. The V and J ends lost 4 bases and 5 bases, in that order; junction bases with no gene match: 7. This CDR3 is 15 amino acids long.

This clone has more than one count but fewer than ten. This chain links TRBV6-1 with TRBJ2-7, with D tentatively TRBD2 (6 bases). Trimming took off 2 bases at V and 0 bases at J, with 11 bases between the two ends. CDR1 is MNHNS and CDR2 is SASEGT in the germline V gene. The CDR3 runs 15 residues. The CDR3 nucleotides are TGTGCCAGCAGTGAATTGGAGGGCGACTCCTACGAGCAGTACTTC. Translating gives CASSELEGDSYEQYF.

The chain recombines TRBV6-5 with TRBJ2-7; D is possibly TRBD1 (5 bases). This CDR3 is built from 14 residues. Looked up from germline, CDR1 is MNHEY and CDR2 is SVGAGI. Trimming took 6 bases from V and 6 from J, leaving 18 bases between them. The CDR3 loop is CASRITGAGAEQYF. The CDR3 DNA sequence: TGTGCCAGCAGAATTACAGGAGCTGGAGCCGAGCAGTACTTC.

Turning to this clone: Germline is not matched at one junction end, which may reflect a read error. V usage is TRBV11-2 and J usage is TRBJ2-1, with 15 positions matching TRBD2. Looked up from germline, CDR1 is SGHAT and CDR2 is FQNNGV. CDR3 size: 13 residues. CDR3 DNA: TGTGCCAGCAGCTCCGGACTAGCGGGAGGGGGTATCTTC. Residues: CASSSGLAGGGIF.

The rearrangement uses TRBV5-1 and TRBJ1-1, with D hard to call. From germline, CDR1 is SGHRS and CDR2 YFSETQ. The CDR3 totals 13 residues. V dropped 4 bases and J dropped 1 base, with 8 bases sitting between them. CDR3 bases: TGCGCCAGCAGCGCCGAGGCGAACACTGAAGCTTTCTTT. The encoded protein is CASSAEANTEAFF.

The CDR3 loop reads CASSSRLEKLFF. The CDR3 DNA reads as TGTGCCAGCAGTTCTCGTTTGGAAAAACTGTTTTTT. The chain has TRBV28 and TRBJ1-4; D is unclear. V dropped 4 bases and J dropped 8 bases, with 8 bases sitting between them. Germline V CDR1 and CDR2: MDHEN, SYDVKM. The length of the CDR3 is 12 residues.

This clone has a single count. The chain employs TRBV13 and TRBJ2-1; the match to TRBD2 covers 10 bases. In germline, CDR1 is PRHDT, CDR2 FYEKMQ (reference sequence). The CDR3 is 16 amino acids. Trimming at V came to 5 bases and at J to 0 bases, leaving 4 bases not matched to a gene. The CDR3 region has the DNA TGTGCCAGCAGCAATCCTAGCGGGAGCTCCTACAATGAGCAGTTCTTC. Translating gives CASSNPSGSSYNEQFF.

This clone was detected a few times. This chain uses TRBV4-3 with TRBJ2-7; 12 bases are shared with TRBD1. The CDR3 covers 16 residues. Losses at the gene ends were 1 base for V and 5 bases for J; bases not matched to a gene: 6. Germline CDR1 is LGHNA and CDR2 is YSLEER. CDR3 region: CASSQGTGTGGDEQYF. DNA for the CDR3: TGCGCCAGCAGCCAAGGAACCGGGACAGGGGGCGACGAGCAGTACTTC.

The chain recombines TRBV30 with TRBJ2-3; 12 bases agree with TRBD2. The ends lost 2 bases at V and 3 bases at J; junction bases unmatched: 6. This CDR3 contains 16 residues. CDR1 and CDR2 from the germline V gene are GTSNPN and SVGIG (reference sequence). The CDR3 nucleotides are TGTGCCTGGAGTCGACTAGCGGGAGTAGGTACAGATACGCAGTATTTT. Residues: CAWSRLAGVGTDTQYF.

V gene TRBV6-1 combines with J gene TRBJ2-5; 7 bases are shared with TRBD2. Germline-derived CDR1 and CDR2 are MNHNS and SASEGT. This CDR3 contains 15 residues. V shed 1 base, J shed 5 bases, and the junction held 7 bases outside the gene matches. The DNA for the CDR3 is TGTGCCAGCAGTGAAGATCTGCGGGAGTCGGAGACCCAGTACTTC. Translated, it gives CASSEDLRESETQYF.

The chain uses TRBV27 and TRBJ2-1; possible D gene TRBD1, 6 bases. CDR1 is MNHEY, CDR2 SMNVEV, per germline (reference sequence). V was pared by 2 bases and J by 3 bases, with 11 bases between. This CDR3 is built from 15 residues. The CDR3, as DNA: TGTGCCAGCAGTTTAACGGACAGTTACTACAATGAGCAGTTCTTC. This sequence encodes CASSLTDSYYNEQFF.

The gene calls are TRBV4-3 and TRBJ1-2; 7 bases are a match to TRBD1. V shed 0 bases, J shed 8 bases, and the junction held 9 bases outside the gene matches. Germline V CDR1 and CDR2: LGHNA, YSLEER. CDR3 length: 15 amino acids. In DNA form, the CDR3 reads TGCGCCAGCAGCCAAGATCGGAGGGGGCCTGAAGGCTACACCTTC. This translates into CASSQDRRGPEGYTF.

V and J are TRBV23-1 and TRBJ1-1; TRBD1 matches 7 bases. TRBV23-1 is annotated as an ORF whose role is uncertain. The V gene end was trimmed by 2 bases and the J gene end by 0 bases; junction bases not matched to a gene: 0. The CDR3 runs 14 residues. CDR3 DNA: TGCGCCAGCAGTCAAGACAGGGTGAACACTGAAGCTTTCTTT. Translation: CASSQDRVNTEAFF.

The chain joins TRBV5-1 to TRBJ1-1; 7 bases are a match to TRBD1. The germline CDR1 and CDR2 sequences are SGHRS and YFSETQ. The V segment lost 1 base and the J segment 5 bases; nucleotides outside the gene matches: 5. This CDR3 is built from 14 residues. CDR3 amino acids: CASSLFDRATEAFF. The CDR3 bases are TGCGCCAGCAGCTTGTTTGACAGGGCAACTGAAGCTTTCTTT.